This TCR beta chain was observed in a study of post-analysis software for immune sequencing data. As for the study in general: The study covered relapsing-remitting, secondary progressive and progressive-relapsing courses of multiple sclerosis.

cDNA libraries of TCR beta carried unique molecular identifiers. Each CDR3 protein is one row after TCRdb ran MiXCR on the PCR reads. This sample has about 570,000 distinct CDR3 sequences, with 34% found just once. Of note for this clonotype: Its antigen is as yet unknown.

The J segment lost 1 base and the V segment lost 1 base, leaving 6 bases of the junction unmatched. Germline V CDR1 and CDR2: SGHAT, FQNNGV. This CDR3 is 16 amino acids long. Study-wide results and limits: Patients used five TRBV segments, including TRBV5-6, TRBV5-1 and TRBV20-1, more often than controls.

The specimen sequenced was blood. This clonotype originated in a girl under 18 with multiple sclerosis. V gene TRBV11-2 combines with J gene TRBJ1-2, with TRBD1 identical over 7 bases. The CDR3 loop is CASSLAGTEGNYGYTF. The DNA for the CDR3 is TGTGCCAGCAGCTTAGCGGGGACAGAGGGTAACTATGGCTACACCTTC. The complete variable domain, with remaining parts taken from reference TRBV11-2 and TRBJ1-2, reads EAGVAQSPRYKIIEKRQSVAFWCNPISGHATLYWYQQILGQGPKLLIQFQNNGVVDDSQLPKDRFSAERLKGVDSTLKIQPAKLEDSAVYLCASSLAGTEGNYGYTFGSGTRLTVV.